This T cell receptor (beta chain) comes out of a study of blood T cell repertoires in COVID-19. Overall study context: In each case, the material was cDNA or gDNA derived from T cells, B-cell-depleted T cells, or PBMCs.

The junction had 10 bases not matched to a gene; V was cut back by 8 bases and J by 5 bases. Germline CDR1 is SGHTA and CDR2 is FQGNSA. The CDR3 consists of 14 residues. Donors of Cohort 3 who recovered were those that had two negative PCRs, clearance, or symptom resolution. The method was immunoSEQ multiplex PCR; TCRdb's version includes in-frame clones alone and lacks a portion of them. Among fewer than 450,000 clones listed, over 75% were seen once. This receptor was obtained from a woman aged 25 to 39 who had recovered from COVID-19. The source material was PBMCs or T cells enriched from blood (not recorded which). The rearrangement joins TRBV7-2 to TRBJ2-3, with 7 bases fitting TRBD2. Here the CDR3 reads CASQAGPPVDTQYF. The CDR3 DNA reads TGTGCCAGCCAAGCGGGGCCGCCGGTAGATACGCAGTATTTT. The entire variable domain, with the rest obtained from reference TRBV7-2 and TRBJ2-3, is as follows: GAGVSQSPSNKVTEKGKDVELRCDPISGHTALYWYRQSLGQGLEFLIYFQGNSAPDKSGLPSDRFSAERTGGSVSTLTIQRTQQEDSAVYLCASQAGPPVDTQYFGPGTRLTVL.